The rows below give T cell receptor beta chains drawn from one sample of a study of T cells in Graves' hyperthyroidism and ophthalmopathy. MiXCR was run by TCRdb on the multiplex PCR reads, yielding one entry per CDR3 protein. The sample gives 350,000 to 400,000 distinct CDR3 sequences, under 15% of which show up once; over 25% is in the top ten. Specimen: blood. The receptors were gathered from a young woman with Graves' hyperthyroidism. The CDR3 runs from the conserved cysteine through the conserved F or W. Fields, in order: CDR3 protein, CDR3 DNA, V gene, clone size, D gene, CDR3 length, J gene. D genes are given only for firm matches. Clone size is given for some rows only: seen once, a few or many times, or a class if the clone is expanded.

CASSLARGLSSYEQYF	TGCGCCAGCAGCTTGGCGAGGGGGCTAAGCTCCTACGAGCAGTACTTC	TRBV5-1	NA	TRBD1	16	TRBJ2-7
CASSLAPNVAGAKKTGELFF	TGTGCCAGCAGCTTAGCGCCAAATGTTGCGGGAGCTAAGAAAACCGGGGAGCTGTTTTTT	TRBV7-2	few	TRBD2	20	TRBJ2-2
CAWSRRIAGANEQFF	TGTGCCTGGAGTCGCCGGATAGCGGGAGCGAATGAGCAGTTCTTC	TRBV30	many	TRBD2	15	TRBJ2-1
CASSQDPTNAYNEQFF	TGTGCCAGCAGCCAAGACCCCACTAACGCCTACAATGAGCAGTTCTTC	TRBV3-1	NA	NA	16	TRBJ2-1
CASSLMASNSPLHF	TGTGCCAGCAGCTTAATGGCTTCGAATTCACCCCTCCACTTT	TRBV7-3	many	NA	14	TRBJ1-6
CASGNTGGLGEQFF	TGTGCCAGCGGCAATACAGGGGGCTTAGGTGAGCAGTTCTTC	TRBV9	NA	TRBD1	14	TRBJ2-1
CASGPRSRGDQPQHF	TGTGCTAGTGGTCCCAGGTCCAGGGGGGATCAGCCCCAGCATTTT	TRBV12-5	many	TRBD1	15	TRBJ1-5
CSARDSGTQVYEQYF	TGCAGTGCTAGAGATAGCGGGACACAAGTGTACGAGCAGTACTTC	TRBV20-1	many	TRBD2	15	TRBJ2-7
CASSLENLSTDTQYF	TGCGCCAGCAGCTTGGAAAATCTGAGCACAGATACGCAGTATTTT	TRBV5-1	many	NA	15	TRBJ2-3
CAWSGGTLGYEQFF	TGTGCCTGGAGTGGGGGGACTTTGGGGTATGAGCAGTTCTTC	TRBV30	many	NA	14	TRBJ2-1
CASRAGLAGEIYEQYF	TGTGCCAGCAGGGCGGGACTAGCGGGAGAGATTTACGAGCAGTACTTC	TRBV28	many	TRBD2	16	TRBJ2-7
CASSPGVQQETQYF	TGTGCCAGCTCACCAGGGGTACAACAAGAGACCCAGTACTTC	TRBV18	few	NA	14	TRBJ2-5
CASSLARETQYF	TGTGCCAGCAGCTTAGCCCGGGAGACCCAGTACTTC	TRBV13	many	NA	12	TRBJ2-5
CASSQGVFQNNEQFF	TGTGCCAGCAGCCAAGGGGTCTTTCAAAACAATGAGCAGTTCTTC	TRBV3-1	NA	NA	15	TRBJ2-1
CASSERTGTDTQYF	TGTGCCAGCAGTGAAAGGACAGGGACAGATACGCAGTATTTT	TRBV25-1	few	TRBD1	14	TRBJ2-3
CASSLRASGDGIAKNIQYF	TGTGCCAGCAGCTTAAGGGCTTCGGGCGACGGAATAGCCAAAAACATTCAGTACTTC	TRBV7-3	few	NA	19	TRBJ2-4
CASNRERVDTQYF	TGCGCCAGCAACCGGGAACGTGTGGATACGCAGTATTTT	TRBV10-2	NA	NA	13	TRBJ2-3
CSASTRDRADNEQFF	TGCAGTGCCTCCACCAGGGACAGGGCCGACAATGAGCAGTTCTTC	TRBV20-1	many	TRBD1	15	TRBJ2-1
CAGKGLAGAGANVLTF	TGTGCCGGGAAGGGACTAGCGGGAGCTGGGGCCAACGTCCTGACTTTC	TRBV6-1	NA	TRBD2	16	TRBJ2-6
CASTKNPGGELFF	TGTGCCAGCACCAAAAACCCAGGCGGGGAGCTGTTTTTT	TRBV7-3	NA	NA	13	TRBJ2-2
CASSPGTSGSLRYEQYF	TGTGCCAGCAGTCCCGGGACTAGCGGGAGTCTTCGCTACGAGCAGTACTTC	TRBV6-1	many	TRBD2	17	TRBJ2-7
CASSQPGLIYNEQFF	TGTGCCAGCAGCCAACCGGGACTCATCTACAATGAGCAGTTCTTC	TRBV3-1	many	NA	15	TRBJ2-1
CAISEPRDSNTGELFF	TGTGCCATCAGTGAGCCCCGGGACAGTAACACCGGGGAGCTGTTTTTT	TRBV10-3	NA	TRBD1	16	TRBJ2-2
CASSIRTVSSGNTIYF	TGTGCCAGCAGTATCCGGACAGTGAGCTCTGGAAACACCATATATTTT	TRBV12-3/TRBV12-4	many	NA	16	TRBJ1-3
CSASHRTSIYEQYF	TGCAGTGCTAGTCATCGGACTAGCATCTACGAGCAGTACTTC	TRBV20-1	many	TRBD2	14	TRBJ2-7
CASSRDQGAGNTIYF	TGTGCCAGCAGCCGGGATCAGGGGGCTGGAAACACCATATATTTT	TRBV4-2	few	TRBD1	15	TRBJ1-3
CASSQEGLAPSYEQYF	TGCGCCAGCAGCCAAGAAGGACTAGCGCCTAGCTACGAGCAGTACTTC	TRBV4-1	many	TRBD2	16	TRBJ2-7
CASSDPPTGQETQYF	TGTGCCAGCAGTGACCCACCGACAGGGCAAGAGACCCAGTACTTC	TRBV6-1	NA	TRBD1	15	TRBJ2-5